The clone carrying this T cell receptor beta chain was counted between two and nine times. Its antigen is unidentified. The junction and the germline gene differ at one end; a read error may be behind it. The germline gives CDR1 SGHRS, CDR2 YFSETQ. The CDR3 length is 15 residues. Molecular barcoded adaptors covering alpha/delta and beta/gamma chains were used on roughly 370 ng RNA. TCRdb ran MiXCR on the reads and lists one entry per CDR3 protein. The sample yields roughly 38,000 distinct CDR3 sequences, around 15% seen once. This sample stems from a study of read filtering for tumor transcriptome and immune sequencing. Regarding the study as a whole: Compared with RNA-seq, IR-seq gave much higher clonotype depth and reliability. Approximately 80% of IR-seq clonotypes had one read, totaling around 3.5% of reads; RNA-seq: about 69% and 49%.

This chain links TRBV5-1 with TRBJ1-5; 11 bases fit TRBD1. This TCR was recovered from a donor at least 40 years old with multiple myeloma. The sequenced material came from a population of CD138-negative cells sorted from bone marrow. The CDR3 spells CASGLGQGGNQPQHF. The CDR3 DNA reads as TGCGCCAGCGGCTTGGGACAGGGGGGCAATCAGCCCCAGCATTTT.